This TCR beta chain was captured in a study of T-cell reconstitution after alpha-beta-depleted transplantation in children (TCRdb year 2016). With regard to the full study: Using TCR repertoire profiling, the study quantitatively followed how T-cell immune reconstitution unfolded in children after TCRalphabeta/CD19-depleted allogeneic hematopoietic cell transplantation.

Details on this clonotype: No antigen is known for it. No quality values exist for individual bases; no much larger clone is one base distant.

Library preparation was by PCR. Sequencing used an Illumina HiSeq 2500. To normalize quantification of the TCRbeta repertoire, the TCR libraries were built with molecular barcoding that relied on unique molecular identifiers. TCRdb trimmed public reads at Q25 via fastp, called clones via MiXCR and kept in-frame beta chains. All rows with the same CDR3 protein become a single entry with the most common DNA and genes. The sample data list 450,000 to 600,000 distinct CDR3 sequences, and approximately 29% of these were observed just once. The ten largest clones capture about 2.3% of the sample. The TCR originated in a human donor who donated a stem cell graft to a child with aplastic anemia. The source was PBMCs from the stem cell graft donor, collected from the stem cell graft.

The DNA sequence is as follows: TGCAGCGCACTTCTGACTAGCGAACTCTCCTACGAGCAGTACTTC. This sequence encodes CSALLTSELSYEQYF. The chain was built from TRBV29-1 and TRBJ2-7, with 8 bases matching TRBD2. Trimming takes 7 bases off V and 0 bases off J; junction bases not matched to a gene: 11. The germline V gene gives CDR1 as SQVTM and CDR2 as ANQGSEA. Reading from cysteine to phenylalanine, the CDR3 counts 15 amino acids. Just the 45-base CDR3 DNA is kept, in frame starting at base 1.